This T cell receptor (beta chain) is from a study of tumor-infiltrating lymphocytes in primary liver carcinoma. This CDR3 spans 16 amino acids. Germline values: CDR1 LGHNA, CDR2 YSLEER. V was clipped by 1 base and J by 4 bases, with 13 bases between them. A constant-region primer primed TCR beta cDNA synthesis from about 490 ng of total RNA. Libraries for TCR beta were built through three nested multiplex PCR rounds, which together made up a slightly modified ARM-PCR procedure. Investigators reported that the first two PCR rounds, at 10 to 11 cycles each, used TRBV1-TRBV30 forward primers with a C-beta reverse primer. MiXCR, run by TCRdb on the multiplex PCR reads, gives a single entry per CDR3 protein. Found here are approximately 30,000 distinct CDR3 sequences, 71% of them singletons; the top ten hold over 25%. RNA and DNA were co-extracted from around 18-30 mg of unsorted bulk tissue. Per tumor, sampling covered five separate regions.

V and J are TRBV4-3 and TRBJ2-2; no clear D. The specimen sequenced was liver tumor tissue from sampling region 3. Described subset: tumor region T3, left-lateral pole. This receptor was taken from a woman younger than 45 with primary liver carcinoma and hepatitis B virus infection. CDR3 in amino acids: CASSQVAETLTGELFF. CDR3 nucleotides: TGCGCCAGCAGCCAAGTTGCGGAGACCCTCACCGGGGAGCTGTTTTTT.